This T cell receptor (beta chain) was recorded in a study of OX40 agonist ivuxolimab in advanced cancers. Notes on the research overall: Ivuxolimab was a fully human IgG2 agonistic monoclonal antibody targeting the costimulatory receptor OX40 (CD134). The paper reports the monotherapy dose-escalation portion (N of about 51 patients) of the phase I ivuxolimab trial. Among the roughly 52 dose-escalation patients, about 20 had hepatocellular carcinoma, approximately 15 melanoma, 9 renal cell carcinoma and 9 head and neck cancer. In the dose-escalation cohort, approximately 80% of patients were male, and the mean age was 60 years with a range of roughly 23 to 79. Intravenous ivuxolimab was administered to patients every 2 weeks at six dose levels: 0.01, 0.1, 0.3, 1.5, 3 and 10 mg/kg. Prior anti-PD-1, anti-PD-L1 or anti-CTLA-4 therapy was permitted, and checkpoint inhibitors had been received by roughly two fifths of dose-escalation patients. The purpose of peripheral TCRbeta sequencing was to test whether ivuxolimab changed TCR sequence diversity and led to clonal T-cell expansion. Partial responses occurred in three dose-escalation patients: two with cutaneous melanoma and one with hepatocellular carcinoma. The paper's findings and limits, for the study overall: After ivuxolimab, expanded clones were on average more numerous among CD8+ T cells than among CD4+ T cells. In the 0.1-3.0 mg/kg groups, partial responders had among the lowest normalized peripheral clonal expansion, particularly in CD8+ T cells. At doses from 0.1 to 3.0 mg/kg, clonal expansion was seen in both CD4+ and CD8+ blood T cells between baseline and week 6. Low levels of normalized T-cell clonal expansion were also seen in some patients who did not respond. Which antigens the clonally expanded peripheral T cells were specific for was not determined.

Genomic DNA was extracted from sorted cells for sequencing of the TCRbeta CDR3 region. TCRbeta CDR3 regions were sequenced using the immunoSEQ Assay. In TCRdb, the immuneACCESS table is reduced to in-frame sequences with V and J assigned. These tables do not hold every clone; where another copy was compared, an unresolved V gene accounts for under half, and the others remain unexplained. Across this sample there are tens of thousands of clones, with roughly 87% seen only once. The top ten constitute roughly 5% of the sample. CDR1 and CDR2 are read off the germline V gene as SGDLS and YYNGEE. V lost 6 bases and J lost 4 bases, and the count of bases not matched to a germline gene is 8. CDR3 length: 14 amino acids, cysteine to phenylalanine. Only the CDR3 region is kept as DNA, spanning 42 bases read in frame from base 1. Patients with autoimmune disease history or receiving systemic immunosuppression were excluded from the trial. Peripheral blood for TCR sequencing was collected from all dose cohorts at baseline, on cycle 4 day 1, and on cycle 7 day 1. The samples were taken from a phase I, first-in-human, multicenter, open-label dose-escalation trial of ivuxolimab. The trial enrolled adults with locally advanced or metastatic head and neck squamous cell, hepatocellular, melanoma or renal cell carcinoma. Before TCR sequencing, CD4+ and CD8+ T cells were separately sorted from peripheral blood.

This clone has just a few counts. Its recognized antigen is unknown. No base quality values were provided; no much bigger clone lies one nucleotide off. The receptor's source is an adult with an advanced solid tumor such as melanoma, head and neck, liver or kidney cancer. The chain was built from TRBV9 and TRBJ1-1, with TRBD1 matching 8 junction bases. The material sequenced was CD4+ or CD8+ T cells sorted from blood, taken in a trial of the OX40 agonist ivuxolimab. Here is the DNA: TGTGCCAGCACCACCCAGGGGGCCCTCACTGAAGCTTTCTTT. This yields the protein CASTTQGALTEAFF.